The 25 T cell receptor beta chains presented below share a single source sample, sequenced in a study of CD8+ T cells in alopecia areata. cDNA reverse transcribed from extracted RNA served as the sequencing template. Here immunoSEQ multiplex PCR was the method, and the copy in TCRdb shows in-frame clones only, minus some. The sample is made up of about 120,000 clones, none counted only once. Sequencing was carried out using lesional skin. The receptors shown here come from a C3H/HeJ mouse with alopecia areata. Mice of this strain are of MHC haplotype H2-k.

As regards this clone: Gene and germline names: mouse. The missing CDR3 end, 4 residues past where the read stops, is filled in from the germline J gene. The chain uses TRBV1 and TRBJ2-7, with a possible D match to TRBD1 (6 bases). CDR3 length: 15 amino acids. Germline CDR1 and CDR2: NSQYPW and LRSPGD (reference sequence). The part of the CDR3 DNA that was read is TGCACCTGCAGTGCAGATCCAGGGGCTTCATAT. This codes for CTCSADPGASY. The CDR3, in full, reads CTCSADPGASYEQYF.

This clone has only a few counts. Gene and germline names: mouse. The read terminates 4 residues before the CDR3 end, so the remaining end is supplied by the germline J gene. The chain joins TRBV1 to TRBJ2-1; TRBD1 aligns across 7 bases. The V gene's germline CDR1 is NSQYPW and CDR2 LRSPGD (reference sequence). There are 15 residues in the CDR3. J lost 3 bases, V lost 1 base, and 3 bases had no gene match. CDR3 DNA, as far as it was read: TGCACCTGCAGTGCAGGAGGGACAGCCTATGCT. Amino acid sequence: CTCSAGGTAYA. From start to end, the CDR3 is CTCSAGGTAYAEQFF.

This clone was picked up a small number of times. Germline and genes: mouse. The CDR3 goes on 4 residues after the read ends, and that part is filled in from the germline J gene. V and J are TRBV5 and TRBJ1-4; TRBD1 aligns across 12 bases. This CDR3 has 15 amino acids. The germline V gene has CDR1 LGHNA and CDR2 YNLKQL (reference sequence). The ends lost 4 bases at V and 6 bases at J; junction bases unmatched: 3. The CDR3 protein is CASSPRDRGHERLFF. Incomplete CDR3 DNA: TGTGCCAGCAGCCCCCGGGACAGGGGGCACGAA.

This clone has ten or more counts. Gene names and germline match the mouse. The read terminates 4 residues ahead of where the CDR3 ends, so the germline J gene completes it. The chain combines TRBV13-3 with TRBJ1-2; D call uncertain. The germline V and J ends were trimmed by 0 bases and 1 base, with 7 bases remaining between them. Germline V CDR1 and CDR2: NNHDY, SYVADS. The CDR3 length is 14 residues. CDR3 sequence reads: CASSDDNRNSDYTF. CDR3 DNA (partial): TGTGCCAGCAGTGATGATAACAGAAACTCC.

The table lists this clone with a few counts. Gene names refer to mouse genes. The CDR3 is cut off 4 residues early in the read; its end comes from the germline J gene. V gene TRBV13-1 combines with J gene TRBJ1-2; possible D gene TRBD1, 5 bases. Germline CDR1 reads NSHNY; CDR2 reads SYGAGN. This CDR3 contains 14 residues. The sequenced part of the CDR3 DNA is TGTGCCAGCAGTGCCCGGGACTGGGGAAAC. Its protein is CASSARDWGN. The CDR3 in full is CASSARDWGNDYTF.

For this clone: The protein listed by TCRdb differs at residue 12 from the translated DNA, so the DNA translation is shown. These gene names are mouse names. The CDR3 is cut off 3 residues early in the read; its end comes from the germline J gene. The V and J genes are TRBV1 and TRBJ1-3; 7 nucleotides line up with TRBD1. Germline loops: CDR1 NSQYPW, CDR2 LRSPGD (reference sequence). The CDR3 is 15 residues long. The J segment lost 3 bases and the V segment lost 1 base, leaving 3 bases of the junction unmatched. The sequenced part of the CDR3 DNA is TGCACCTGCAGTGCAGCCGCAGGGGGTGGAAATACG. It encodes CTCSAAAGGGNT. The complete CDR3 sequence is CTCSAAAGGGNTLYF.

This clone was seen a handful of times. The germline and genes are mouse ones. Partial CDR3 DNA: TGTGCCAGCAGTGATTACGGGACAGGGGAT. Translating gives CASSDYGTGD. The full CDR3 protein is CASSDYGTGDEQYF. This sequence joins TRBV13-3 and TRBJ2-7, with TRBD1 matching over 10 bases. The CDR3 end lies 4 residues beyond the end of the read and is filled in from the germline J gene. Germline V gene data show CDR1 as NNHDY and CDR2 as SYVADS. This CDR3 has 14 amino acids.

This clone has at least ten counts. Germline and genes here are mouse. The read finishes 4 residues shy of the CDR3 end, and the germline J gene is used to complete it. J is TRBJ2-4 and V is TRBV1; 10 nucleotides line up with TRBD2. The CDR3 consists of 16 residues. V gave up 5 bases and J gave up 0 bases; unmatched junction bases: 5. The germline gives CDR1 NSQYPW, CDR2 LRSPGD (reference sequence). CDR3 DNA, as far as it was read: TGCACCTGCAGTCTGGACTGGGGGCCTAGTCAAAAC. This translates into CTCSLDWGPSQN. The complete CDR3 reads CTCSLDWGPSQNTLYF.

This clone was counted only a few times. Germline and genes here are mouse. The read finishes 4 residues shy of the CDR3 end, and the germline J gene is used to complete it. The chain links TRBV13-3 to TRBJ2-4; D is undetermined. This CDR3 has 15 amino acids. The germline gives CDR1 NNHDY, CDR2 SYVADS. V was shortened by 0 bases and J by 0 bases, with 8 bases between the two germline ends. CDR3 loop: CASSDADFSQNTLYF. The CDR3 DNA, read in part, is TGTGCCAGCAGTGATGCAGACTTCAGTCAAAAC.

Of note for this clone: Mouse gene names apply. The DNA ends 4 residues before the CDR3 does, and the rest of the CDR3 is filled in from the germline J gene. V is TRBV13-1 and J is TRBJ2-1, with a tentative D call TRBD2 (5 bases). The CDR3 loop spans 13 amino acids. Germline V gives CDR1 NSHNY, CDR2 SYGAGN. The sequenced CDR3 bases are TGTGCCAGCAGTGATGTAGTGGGGGCT. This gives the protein CASSDVVGA. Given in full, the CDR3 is CASSDVVGAEQFF.

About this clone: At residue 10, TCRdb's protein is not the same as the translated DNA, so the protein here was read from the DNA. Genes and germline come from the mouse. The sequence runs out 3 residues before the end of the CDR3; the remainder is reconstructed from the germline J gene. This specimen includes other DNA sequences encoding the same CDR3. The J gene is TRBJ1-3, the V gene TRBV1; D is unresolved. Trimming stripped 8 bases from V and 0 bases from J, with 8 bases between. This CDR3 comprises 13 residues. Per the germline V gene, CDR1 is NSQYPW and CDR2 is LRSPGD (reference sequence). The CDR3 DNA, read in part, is TGCACCTGCTCACAAAATTCTGGAAATACG. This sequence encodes CTCSQNSGNT. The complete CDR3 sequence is CTCSQNSGNTLYF.

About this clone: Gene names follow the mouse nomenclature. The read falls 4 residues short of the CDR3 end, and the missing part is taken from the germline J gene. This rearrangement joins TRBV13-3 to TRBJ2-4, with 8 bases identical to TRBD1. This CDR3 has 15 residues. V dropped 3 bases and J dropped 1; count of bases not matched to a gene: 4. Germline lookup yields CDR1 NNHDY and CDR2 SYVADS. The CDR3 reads CASSAPGQGQNTLYF. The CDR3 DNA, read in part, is TGTGCCAGCAGTGCACCGGGACAGGGTCAAAAC.

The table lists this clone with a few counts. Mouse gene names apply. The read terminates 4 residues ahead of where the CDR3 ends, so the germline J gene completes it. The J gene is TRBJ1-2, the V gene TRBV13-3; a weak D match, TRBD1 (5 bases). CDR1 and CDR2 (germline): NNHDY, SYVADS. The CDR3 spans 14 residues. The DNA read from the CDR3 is TGTGCCAGCAGTGACAGGGAGGGAGCACAC. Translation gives CASSDREGAH. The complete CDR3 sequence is CASSDREGAHDYTF.

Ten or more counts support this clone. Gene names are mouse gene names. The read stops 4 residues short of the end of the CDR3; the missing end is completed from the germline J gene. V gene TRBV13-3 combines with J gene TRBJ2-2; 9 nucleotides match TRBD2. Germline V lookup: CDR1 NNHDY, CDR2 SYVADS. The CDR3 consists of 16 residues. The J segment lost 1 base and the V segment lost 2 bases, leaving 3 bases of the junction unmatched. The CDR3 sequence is CASSEFWGGNTGQLYF. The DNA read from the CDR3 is TGTGCCAGCAGTGAATTCTGGGGGGGAAACACCGGG.

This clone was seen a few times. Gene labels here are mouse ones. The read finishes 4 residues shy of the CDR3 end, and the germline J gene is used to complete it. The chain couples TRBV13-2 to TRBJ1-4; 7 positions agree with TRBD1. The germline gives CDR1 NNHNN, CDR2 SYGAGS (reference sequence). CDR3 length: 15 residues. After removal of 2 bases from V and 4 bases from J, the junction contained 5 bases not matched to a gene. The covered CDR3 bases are TGTGCCAGCGGTGAACCCGACAGGGTCAACGAA. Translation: CASGEPDRVNE. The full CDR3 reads CASGEPDRVNERLFF.

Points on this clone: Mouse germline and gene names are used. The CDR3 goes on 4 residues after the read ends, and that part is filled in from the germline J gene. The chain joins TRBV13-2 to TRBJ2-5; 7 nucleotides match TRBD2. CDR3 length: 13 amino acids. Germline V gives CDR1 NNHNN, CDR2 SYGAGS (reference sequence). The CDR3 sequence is CASVGGKKDTQYF. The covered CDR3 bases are TGTGCCAGCGTTGGGGGGAAAAAAGAC.

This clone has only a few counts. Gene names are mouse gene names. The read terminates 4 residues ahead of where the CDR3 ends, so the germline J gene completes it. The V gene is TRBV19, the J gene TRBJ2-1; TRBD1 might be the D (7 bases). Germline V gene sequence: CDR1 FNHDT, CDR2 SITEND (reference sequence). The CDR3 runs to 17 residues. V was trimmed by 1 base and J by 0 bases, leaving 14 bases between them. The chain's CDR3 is CASSIWPGGNNYAEQFF. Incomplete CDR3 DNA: TGTGCCAGCAGTATATGGCCAGGGGGGAATAACTATGCT.

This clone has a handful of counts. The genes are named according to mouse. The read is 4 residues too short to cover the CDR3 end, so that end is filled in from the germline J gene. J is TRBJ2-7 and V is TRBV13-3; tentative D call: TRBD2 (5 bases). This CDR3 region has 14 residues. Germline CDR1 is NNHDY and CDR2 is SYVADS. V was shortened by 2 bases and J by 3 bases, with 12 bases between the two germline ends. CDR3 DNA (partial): TGTGCCAGCAGTGAGGTGGGGTCCCTCTAT. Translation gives CASSEVGSLY. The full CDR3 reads CASSEVGSLYEQYF.

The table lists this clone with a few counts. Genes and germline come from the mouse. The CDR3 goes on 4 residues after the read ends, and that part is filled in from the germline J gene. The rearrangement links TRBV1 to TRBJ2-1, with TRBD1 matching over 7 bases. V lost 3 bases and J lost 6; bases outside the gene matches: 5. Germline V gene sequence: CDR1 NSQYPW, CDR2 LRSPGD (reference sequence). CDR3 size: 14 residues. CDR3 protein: CTCSAQTGTAEQFF. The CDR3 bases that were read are TGCACCTGCAGTGCCCAGACAGGGACTGCT.

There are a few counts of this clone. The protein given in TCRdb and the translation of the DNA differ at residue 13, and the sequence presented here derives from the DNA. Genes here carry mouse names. The CDR3 here is CASSPGTGGVDSPLYF. CDR3 bases read: TGTGCCAGCAGTCCCGGGACAGGGGGGGTTGATTCGCCC. This chain joins TRBV19 and TRBJ1-6; 11 bases line up with TRBD1. The read gets to within 3 residues of the CDR3 end, and the germline J gene fills in the rest. TRBJ1-6 falls under the ORF class, with uncertain function. This CDR3 is 16 amino acids long. In germline, CDR1 is FNHDT, CDR2 SITEND (reference sequence). J gave up 8 bases and V 4 bases, and 8 bases lay outside the gene matches.

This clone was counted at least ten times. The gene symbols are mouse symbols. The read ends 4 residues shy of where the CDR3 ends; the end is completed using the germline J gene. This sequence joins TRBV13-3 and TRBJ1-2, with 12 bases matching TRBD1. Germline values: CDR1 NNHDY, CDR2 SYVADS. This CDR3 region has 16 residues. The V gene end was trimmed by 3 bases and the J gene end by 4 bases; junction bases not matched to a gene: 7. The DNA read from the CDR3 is TGTGCCAGCAGTGGGGGACAGGGGGCGCCCTCCTCC. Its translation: CASSGGQGAPSS. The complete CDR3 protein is CASSGGQGAPSSDYTF.

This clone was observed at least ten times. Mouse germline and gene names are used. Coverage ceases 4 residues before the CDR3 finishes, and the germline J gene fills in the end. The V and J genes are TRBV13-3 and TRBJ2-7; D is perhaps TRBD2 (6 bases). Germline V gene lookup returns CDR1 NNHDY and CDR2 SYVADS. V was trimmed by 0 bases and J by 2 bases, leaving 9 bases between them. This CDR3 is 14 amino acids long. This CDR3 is CASSDDWETYEQYF. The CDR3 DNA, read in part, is TGTGCCAGCAGTGATGACTGGGAAACCTAT.

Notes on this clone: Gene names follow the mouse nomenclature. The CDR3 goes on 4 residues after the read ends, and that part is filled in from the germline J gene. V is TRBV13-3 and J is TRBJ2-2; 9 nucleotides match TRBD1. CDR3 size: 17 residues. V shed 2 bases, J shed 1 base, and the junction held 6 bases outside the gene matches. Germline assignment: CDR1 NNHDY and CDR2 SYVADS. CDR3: CASSEVGDRENTGQLYF. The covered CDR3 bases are TGTGCCAGCAGTGAAGTTGGGGACAGGGAAAACACCGGG. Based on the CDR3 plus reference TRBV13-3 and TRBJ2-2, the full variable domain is EAAVTQSPRSKVAVTGGKVTLSCHQTNNHDYMYWYRQDTGHGLRLIHYSYVADSTEKGDIPDGYKASRPSQENFSLILELASLSQTAVYFCASSEVGDRENTGQLYFGEGSKLTVL.

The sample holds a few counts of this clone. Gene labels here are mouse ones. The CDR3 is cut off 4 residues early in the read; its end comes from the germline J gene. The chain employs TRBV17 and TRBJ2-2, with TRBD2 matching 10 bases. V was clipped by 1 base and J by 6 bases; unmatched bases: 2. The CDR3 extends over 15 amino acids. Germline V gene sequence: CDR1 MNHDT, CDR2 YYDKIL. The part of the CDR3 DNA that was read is TGTGCTAGCAGTAGAGGCTGGGGGGGCGCCGGG. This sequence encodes CASSRGWGGAG. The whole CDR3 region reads CASSRGWGGAGQLYF.

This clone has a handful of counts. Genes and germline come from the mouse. The CDR3 DNA, read in part, is TGTGCCAGCAGTGGGAAGGGACAGGGGGCTACAGAA. This encodes CASSGKGQGATE. The whole CDR3 is CASSGKGQGATETLYF. This chain links TRBV13-3 with TRBJ2-3, with 12 bases lining up with TRBD1. The read finishes 4 residues shy of the CDR3 end, and the germline J gene is used to complete it. This CDR3 is 16 amino acids long. Germline lookup yields CDR1 NNHDY and CDR2 SYVADS. Losses at the gene ends were 3 bases for V and 4 bases for J; bases not matched to a gene: 6.